This entry lists 24 T cell receptor beta chains sequenced from one sample in a study of a mutant IDH1 vaccine in newly diagnosed glioma. Sequencing was performed with immunoSEQ multiplex PCR; in TCRdb, only in-frame clones are kept and a portion is missing. This sample carries about 38,000 clones, around 78% of them seen once, and the ten largest clones take 7% to 10%. Stated time point: baseline, week 1 (first vaccination visit). Regarding treatment: pre-vaccination baseline after standard-of-care therapy. This specimen consisted of PBMCs, obtained from a glioma patient treated with radiotherapy, temozolomide or both. These receptors came from a man between 40 and 49 years old with glioma. Some clones in this sample may be carry-over from other donors' samples.

The chain recombines TRBV2 with TRBJ1-2; 7 nucleotides align to TRBD1. Per germline, CDR1 SNHLY and CDR2 FYNNEI. The CDR3 runs to 12 residues. The J segment lost 8 bases and the V segment lost 7 bases, leaving 7 bases of the junction unmatched. The CDR3 DNA reads TGTGCCAGCACGGAACAGGGGCTCGGCTACACCTTC. This codes for CASTEQGLGYTF.

This chain connects TRBV6-5 to TRBJ2-5, with a tentative D call TRBD1 (6 bases). Germline CDR1 reads MNHEY; CDR2 reads SVGAGI. The CDR3 has 14 amino acids. Between the trimmed V and J ends, which lost 8 bases and 6 bases, there was a span of 19 bases. CDR3 amino acids: CASSSVQGQKTQYF. The CDR3 DNA follows: TGTGCCAGCTCGTCGGTCCAGGGGCAAAAGACCCAGTACTTC.

The chain combines TRBV19 with TRBJ1-2; 7 bases are a match to TRBD1. The trim removed 11 bases at V and 3 bases at J, leaving 9 bases unmatched. Germline lookup yields CDR1 LNHDA and CDR2 SQIVND (reference sequence). The length of the CDR3 is 13 residues. In DNA, the CDR3 is TGTGCCTGCTCCGACAGGGTGCACTATGGCTACACCTTC. As protein: CACSDRVHYGYTF. The full variable domain, rest sourced from reference TRBV19 and TRBJ1-2, is DGGITQSPKYLFRKEGQNVTLSCEQNLNHDAMYWYRQDPGQGLRLIYYSQIVNDFQKGDIAEGYSVSREKKESFPLTVTSAQKNPTAFYLCACSDRVHYGYTFGSGTRLTVV.

V is TRBV4-2 and J is TRBJ2-3, with 10 bases lining up with TRBD2. Germline V CDR1 and CDR2: LGHNA, YNFKEQ. The CDR3 has 18 residues. With 0 bases clipped from V and 0 bases from J, the junction kept 6 bases outside the gene matches. The CDR3 reads CASSQDRKRGGSTDTQYF. The CDR3, as DNA: TGTGCCAGCAGCCAAGATAGAAAGCGGGGGGGAAGCACAGATACGCAGTATTTT.

This clone was counted only a few times. This chain links TRBV28 with TRBJ1-1, with D tentatively TRBD1 (5 bases). Germline loops: CDR1 MDHEN, CDR2 SYDVKM. This CDR3 region has 11 residues. Trimming left V 5 bases short and J 6 bases short, with 7 bases between. CDR3 protein: CASSARAEAFF. Written as DNA, the CDR3 is TGTGCCAGCAGTGCCAGGGCTGAAGCTTTCTTT.

The rearrangement links TRBV9 to TRBJ1-4; D possibly corresponds to TRBD1 (6 bases). The CDR3 totals 15 residues. V was pared by 5 bases and J by 4 bases, with 15 bases between. Germline V CDR1 and CDR2: SGDLS, YYNGEE. CDR3 loop: CASSSNQGNNEKLFF. CDR3 sequence (DNA): TGTGCCAGCAGTTCTAACCAGGGGAATAATGAAAAACTGTTTTTT.

This clone has just a few counts. This sequence joins TRBV7-8 and TRBJ1-5; 7 bases align to TRBD1. The CDR3 is 14 amino acids. Per germline, CDR1 SGHVS and CDR2 FQNEAQ. J was trimmed by 5 bases and V by 5 bases; bases with no gene match: 6. The CDR3 region is CASSRGQTDQPQHF. CDR3 DNA: TGTGCCAGCAGCCGGGGACAGACAGATCAGCCCCAGCATTTT.

A few counts support this clone. The chain uses TRBV2 and TRBJ1-3; tentatively, D is TRBD1 (6 bases). V lost 2 bases and J 8 bases, leaving 10 bases between the germline ends. CDR3 length equals 13 residues. The germline V gene has CDR1 SNHLY and CDR2 FYNNEI. The CDR3 spells CASSERGRDTIYF. The CDR3 nucleotides read TGTGCCAGCAGTGAAAGGGGGAGAGACACCATATATTTT.

This clone was seen only a few times. This sequence joins TRBV5-1 and TRBJ1-4; no reliable D call. V lost 4 bases to trimming and J lost 1 base, with 5 bases between them. The CDR3 is 13 residues long. CDR1 is SGHRS and CDR2 is YFSETQ in the germline V gene. CDR3 in amino acids: CASSGVTNEKLFF. The CDR3 DNA follows: TGCGCCAGCAGCGGGGTAACTAATGAAAAACTGTTTTTT. The full variable domain, its missing parts supplied by reference TRBV5-1 and TRBJ1-4, is KAGVTQTPRYLIKTRGQQVTLSCSPISGHRSVSWYQQTPGQGLQFLFEYFSETQRNKGNFPGRFSGRQFSNSRSEMNVSTLELGDSALYLCASSGVTNEKLFFGSGTQLSVL.

The chain couples TRBV5-8 to TRBJ1-4; D not resolved. V lost 0 bases and J 8 bases, leaving 11 bases between the germline ends. CDR3 length: 14 residues. Germline values: CDR1 SGHTS, CDR2 YDEGEE. CDR3: CASSLADVGEKLFF. In DNA, the CDR3 is TGTGCCAGCAGCTTGGCGGACGTTGGCGAAAAACTGTTTTTT. The variable domain in full, with the rest retrieved from reference TRBV5-8 and TRBJ1-4, is EAGVTQSPTHLIKTRGQQATLRCSPISGHTSVYWYQQALGLGLQFLLWYDEGEERNRGNFPPRFSGRQFPNYSSELNVNALELEDSALYLCASSLADVGEKLFFGSGTQLSVL.

This clone was observed a few times. The genes are TRBV30 and TRBJ1-5, with no clear D. The CDR3 loop spans 15 amino acids. The V gene's germline CDR1 is GTSNPN and CDR2 SVGIG (reference sequence). Trimming removed 5 bases at V and 0 bases at J, with 14 bases between. CDR3 nucleotide sequence: TGTGCCTGGGGCGCGGGCAGATTTAGCAATCAGCCCCAGCATTTT. This codes for CAWGAGRFSNQPQHF.

V usage is TRBV19 and J usage is TRBJ2-7, with 7 positions matching TRBD2. Looked up from germline, CDR1 is LNHDA and CDR2 is SQIVND (reference sequence). The CDR3 spans 11 residues. The junction had 0 bases not matched to a gene; V was cut back by 6 bases and J by 4 bases. DNA of the CDR3: TGTGCCAGTAGCGGGGGGTACGAGCAGTACTTC. Translated, it gives CASSGGYEQYF.

The V gene is TRBV10-3, the J gene TRBJ2-7; 9 nucleotides match TRBD1. The ends lost 5 bases at V and 3 bases at J; junction bases unmatched: 11. Germline CDR1 and CDR2: ENHRY and SYGVKD. The length of the CDR3 is 16 residues. The CDR3 loop reads CAISSSWGQGIYEQYF. In DNA, the CDR3 is TGTGCCATCAGTTCCTCGTGGGGACAGGGAATCTACGAGCAGTACTTC.

The CDR3 sequence: CASSEGSGAARKPLHF. The CDR3 nucleotides read TGTGCCAGCAGTGAAGGGTCAGGGGCCGCGAGAAAACCCCTCCACTTT. The chain carries TRBV2 and TRBJ1-6, with TRBD1 as a possible D gene (6 bases). The CDR3 sequence is 16 residues long. Trimming pared 1 base from V and 12 bases from J, leaving 19 bases between. Germline V gene sequence: CDR1 SNHLY, CDR2 FYNNEI.

The chain uses TRBV10-1 and TRBJ2-4; D is undetermined. CDR3 length equals 14 residues. With 4 bases removed from V and 0 bases from J, the gap between germline ends came to 7 bases. Germline-derived CDR1 and CDR2 are WNHNN and SYGVQD (reference sequence). CDR3 in DNA: TGCGCCAGCAGTGCGGCGACAGCCAAAAACATTCAGTACTTC. This sequence encodes CASSAATAKNIQYF.

The gene calls are TRBV18 and TRBJ2-1, with 8 bases fitting TRBD1. CDR1 is KGHSH, CDR2 LQKENI, per germline. CDR3 size: 15 residues. V was clipped by 6 bases and J by 5 bases; unmatched bases: 9. This chain's CDR3 is CASSRQVTGDNEQFF. CDR3 bases: TGTGCCAGCTCCCGCCAGGTGACAGGGGACAATGAGCAGTTCTTC.

The chain uses TRBV5-1 and TRBJ1-1; no firm D call. Germline lookup yields CDR1 SGHRS and CDR2 YFSETQ. The CDR3 is made up of 13 amino acids. V was trimmed by 7 bases and J by 0 bases, leaving 10 bases between them. The chain's CDR3 is CASGYQVNTEAFF. The CDR3 DNA reads TGCGCCAGCGGATACCAGGTGAACACTGAAGCTTTCTTT.

The chain couples TRBV6-6 to TRBJ2-7, with a possible D match to TRBD1 (5 bases). The germline V gene has CDR1 MNHNY and CDR2 SVGAGI (reference sequence). The V gene lost 0 bases and the J gene lost 2 bases, with 8 bases spanning the gap. The CDR3 is 14 amino acids. The CDR3 DNA follows: TGTGCCAGCAGTTACTCTAGGACACCCTACGAGCAGTACTTC. Translating it yields CASSYSRTPYEQYF.

The chain links TRBV6-5 to TRBJ2-5; 7 nucleotides match TRBD2. V was clipped by 8 bases and J by 2 bases; unmatched bases: 8. Germline V gene data show CDR1 as MNHEY and CDR2 as SVGAGI. CDR3 size: 14 residues. As DNA, the CDR3 is TGTGCCAGCTGTAAAGGGGACTATCAAGAGACCCAGTACTTC. It specifies CASCKGDYQETQYF.

This rearrangement joins TRBV5-5 to TRBJ2-5, with 7 bases matching TRBD2. The ends lost 2 bases at V and 6 bases at J; junction bases unmatched: 4. Germline values: CDR1 SGHKS, CDR2 YYEKEE (reference sequence). CDR3 length: 13 residues. CDR3 DNA sequence: TGTGCCAGCAGCTTACCTAGCGGAAAGACCCAGTACTTC. Its translation: CASSLPSGKTQYF.

J is TRBJ1-5 and V is TRBV15; 10 nucleotides agree with TRBD1. The CDR3 sequence is 18 residues long. In germline, CDR1 is LNHNV, CDR2 YYDKDF (reference sequence). The V gene end was trimmed by 5 bases and the J gene end by 2 bases; junction bases not matched to a gene: 12. CDR3 sequence reads: CATSRGQGSDYGNQPQHF. In nucleotides, the CDR3 is TGTGCCACCAGCCGGGGACAGGGGTCCGATTATGGCAATCAGCCCCAGCATTTT.

V and J are TRBV29-1 and TRBJ2-7; a possible D gene is TRBD1 (7 bases). The CDR3 runs 13 residues. Looked up from germline, CDR1 is SQVTM and CDR2 is ANQGSEA. V gave up 5 bases and J gave up 5 bases, with 16 bases separating them. The DNA for the CDR3 is TGCAGCGTTCAAAACCCCAGGGGGGACGAGCAGTACTTC. Translated: CSVQNPRGDEQYF.

The chain carries TRBV6-4 and TRBJ1-2; a weak D match, TRBD1 (6 bases). V lost 0 bases and J 2 bases, leaving 10 bases between the germline ends. This CDR3 has 15 residues. Germline CDR1 and CDR2: MRHNA and SNTAGT. The CDR3 bases are TGTGCCAGCAGTGACTCGACAGGTTTAAACTATGGCTACACCTTC. Translated: CASSDSTGLNYGYTF.

The chain carries TRBV5-1 and TRBJ2-6; D may be TRBD1 or TRBD2 (6 bases each). The CDR3 has 17 residues. The germline gives CDR1 SGHRS, CDR2 YFSETQ. V was shortened by 4 bases and J by 0 bases, with 14 bases between the two germline ends. This CDR3 is CASSPSPGASGANVLTF. The CDR3 nucleotides read TGCGCCAGCAGCCCCAGCCCGGGGGCCTCTGGGGCCAACGTCCTGACTTTC. Complete variable domain (other parts from reference TRBV5-1 and TRBJ2-6): KAGVTQTPRYLIKTRGQQVTLSCSPISGHRSVSWYQQTPGQGLQFLFEYFSETQRNKGNFPGRFSGRQFSNSRSEMNVSTLELGDSALYLCASSPSPGASGANVLTFGAGSRLTVL.